Each of the 21 T cell receptor beta chains below was sequenced from the same sample in a study of T cells in Graves' hyperthyroidism and ophthalmopathy. It was RNA transcripts that yielded the amplified TCR beta CDR3 regions. An initial round of RT-PCR targeting the TCR CDR3 relied on the HTBI primer set. A single record per CDR3 protein comes from TCRdb applying MiXCR to the multiplex PCR reads. The sample includes about 92,000 distinct CDR3 sequences, over 50% of them seen just once. Sequenced input: blood. These receptors came from a woman aged 35 to 49 with Graves' hyperthyroidism.

This clonotype was counted many times. The chain combines TRBV10-3 with TRBJ1-5, with a weak D call TRBD1 (5 bases). CDR3 length: 13 amino acids. V was clipped by 2 bases and J by 4 bases, with 6 bases between them. CDR1 is ENHRY and CDR2 is SYGVKD in the germline V gene. CDR3 DNA: TGTGCCATCAGTGAGGGGGGGAATCAGCCCCAGCATTTT. It encodes CAISEGGNQPQHF.

This clonotype was counted many times. V gene TRBV29-1 combines with J gene TRBJ2-2, with D unresolved. The CDR3 totals 13 residues. CDR1 and CDR2 from the germline V gene are SQVTM and ANQGSEA. With 0 bases removed from V and 1 base from J, the gap between germline ends came to 3 bases. CDR3 nucleotide sequence: TGCAGCGTTGAAGAGAGGAACACCGGGGAGCTGTTTTTT. It codes for CSVEERNTGELFF.

This chain uses TRBV20-1 with TRBJ2-2; 12 bases match TRBD2. The CDR3 has 14 amino acids. Germline V gives CDR1 DFQATT, CDR2 SNEGSKA (reference sequence). The V and J ends lost 5 bases and 11 bases, in that order; junction bases with no gene match: 9. The CDR3 region has the DNA TGCAGTGCTCATACAGGGGGACTAGCGGGCGAGCTGTTTTTT. Its protein product is CSAHTGGLAGELFF.

Details on this clonotype: No conserved phenylalanine or tryptophan ends this CDR3, so it is likely a read error. The DNA is left out, because the CDR3 cannot be placed on it with certainty; the CDR3 is given as TCRdb lists it. The chain employs TRBV5-5 and TRBJ1-2; TRBD1 is the table's D call and was not checked against the DNA. Germline V lookup: CDR1 SGHKS, CDR2 YYEKEE (reference sequence). The CDR3 is 15 residues long, ends included. This CDR3 reads CASSAQTGRGGGCTT.

Ten or more counts support this clonotype. The gene calls are TRBV5-6 and TRBJ2-5; 8 bases agree with TRBD1. The germline gives CDR1 SGHDT, CDR2 YYEEEE. After removal of 5 bases from V and 5 bases from J, the junction contained 14 bases not matched to a gene. The CDR3 contains 16 residues. CDR3 in amino acids: CASSWNRRGLGETQYF. For the CDR3, the DNA is TGTGCCAGCAGTTGGAATCGCAGGGGGCTGGGGGAGACCCAGTACTTC.

The genes are TRBV9 and TRBJ1-6; 9 positions match TRBD1. The ends lost 3 bases at V and 9 bases at J; junction bases unmatched: 10. Germline CDR1 reads SGDLS; CDR2 reads YYNGEE. The CDR3 is made up of 16 amino acids. CDR3 bases: TGTGCCAGCAGCGCATCACCGGGACAGGGCCGTTCACCCCTCCACTTT. Its translation: CASSASPGQGRSPLHF.

The chain couples TRBV7-9 to TRBJ1-2; TRBD1 might be the D (6 bases). The germline gives CDR1 SEHNR, CDR2 FQNEAQ (reference sequence). This CDR3 has 14 amino acids. Deletions cut 8 bases from V and 1 base from J, with 14 bases between. This CDR3 is CASARGVGNYGYTF. The CDR3 bases are TGTGCCAGCGCGAGGGGGGTTGGTAACTATGGCTACACCTTC.

This chain uses TRBV29-1 with TRBJ1-1; TRBD1 matches 10 bases. The CDR3 contains 16 residues. Trimming cost V 2 bases and J 0 bases; bases outside gene matches: 6. The germline V gene has CDR1 SQVTM and CDR2 ANQGSEA. DNA of the CDR3: TGCAGCGTTGAACGGGACAGGGGAGAGATGAACACTGAAGCTTTCTTT. Its protein is CSVERDRGEMNTEAFF.

Many counts were recorded for this clonotype. The junction does not match germline at one end; this may be a read error. The chain joins TRBV7-6 to TRBJ2-2; 8 bases agree with TRBD2. From germline, CDR1 is SGHVS and CDR2 FNYEAQ. The CDR3 contains 15 residues. The CDR3 bases are TGTGCCAGCAGTTTAGCTGGGCGGGGGGCCGGGGAGCTGTTTTTT. This translates into CASSLAGRGAGELFF.

The V gene is TRBV11-2, the J gene TRBJ2-5; possible D gene TRBD1, 8 bases. Germline lookup yields CDR1 SGHAT and CDR2 FQNNGV. V lost 3 bases and J 0 bases, leaving 17 bases between the germline ends. The CDR3 contains 17 residues. The CDR3 bases are TGTGCCAGCAGCTTCTCAGGGGGCGGGAGTTACCAAGAGACCCAGTACTTC. Translating it yields CASSFSGGGSYQETQYF.

The rearrangement links TRBV15 to TRBJ1-2, with D unresolved. This CDR3 contains 16 residues. V shed 1 base and J shed 3 bases, with 15 bases lying between them. Germline assignment: CDR1 LNHNV and CDR2 YYDKDF (reference sequence). The CDR3 DNA reads TGTGCCACCAGCAGAGTTGTAGGCAGGAGCTACTATGGCTACACCTTC. Residues: CATSRVVGRSYYGYTF.

There are a few counts of this clonotype. V usage is TRBV10-3 and J usage is TRBJ1-2; D remains unclear. This CDR3 is 13 amino acids long. The V gene's germline CDR1 is ENHRY and CDR2 SYGVKD. V dropped 0 bases and J dropped 8 bases, with 10 bases sitting between them. CDR3 DNA sequence: TGTGCCATCAGTGAGTCGGACGACTCGGGCTACACCTTC. It yields the protein CAISESDDSGYTF.

The genes are TRBV24-1 and TRBJ2-2; tentatively, D is TRBD2 (6 bases). Trimming removed 6 bases at V and 4 bases at J, with 23 bases between. This CDR3 spans 18 amino acids. Per the germline V gene, CDR1 is KGHDR and CDR2 is SFDVKD. The CDR3 coding sequence is TGTGCCACCAGTTTCCAGGGACGGCGGGAAGGCGCCACCGGGGAGCTGTTTTTT. This sequence encodes CATSFQGRREGATGELFF.

Many counts were recorded for this clonotype. The V gene is TRBV15, the J gene TRBJ1-1; 7 bases align to TRBD1. V trimming: 3 bases; J trimming: 5 bases; junction bases outside the gene matches: 12. CDR1 is LNHNV and CDR2 is YYDKDF in the germline V gene (reference sequence). The CDR3 is 16 amino acids. The CDR3 loop reads CATSSLTGVEGTEAFF. The CDR3 region has the DNA TGTGCCACCAGCAGCCTAACAGGGGTGGAAGGTACTGAAGCTTTCTTT.

The J gene is TRBJ1-1, the V gene TRBV10-3, with 10 bases identical to TRBD1. The CDR3 spans 17 residues. Germline CDR1 ENHRY, CDR2 SYGVKD. The junction had 12 bases not matched to a gene; V was cut back by 6 bases and J by 2 bases. Here the CDR3 reads CAIRGRGTGVTNTEAFF. The CDR3 bases are TGTGCCATCAGGGGACGGGGGACAGGGGTGACAAACACTGAAGCTTTCTTT.

This clonotype was seen ten or more times. This rearrangement joins TRBV7-2 to TRBJ1-2, with 7 bases that match TRBD1. V was pared by 4 bases and J by 7 bases, with 6 bases of the junction left unmatched. CDR3 size: 13 residues. CDR1 and CDR2 from the germline V gene are SGHTA and FQGNSA. The CDR3 nucleotides are TGTGCCAGCAGCTCAGGGGGGGGGTTTGGCTACACCTTC. Amino acid sequence: CASSSGGGFGYTF.

This clonotype has at least ten counts. The J gene is TRBJ1-1, the V gene TRBV29-1; maybe TRBD1 (6 bases). The CDR3 loop spans 12 amino acids. The V end lost 3 bases, the J end lost 1 base, and 6 bases lay between the germline ends. Germline lookup yields CDR1 SQVTM and CDR2 ANQGSEA. The CDR3 is CSVDRGNTEAFF. For the CDR3, the DNA is TGCAGCGTTGACAGGGGGAACACTGAAGCTTTCTTT.

V usage is TRBV30 and J usage is TRBJ2-3; 9 nucleotides match TRBD2. CDR3 length: 16 residues. Germline V gene lookup returns CDR1 GTSNPN and CDR2 SVGIG (reference sequence). Trimming at V came to 3 bases and at J to 3 bases, leaving 10 bases not matched to a gene. CDR3 region: CAWSLALLAGTDTQYF. The CDR3 DNA reads as TGTGCCTGGAGCCTTGCCCTCCTAGCGGGAACAGATACGCAGTATTTT. The full variable domain, with the rest looked up from reference TRBV30 and TRBJ2-3, is SQTIHQWPATLVQPVGSPLSLECTVEGTSNPNLYWYRQAAGRGLQLLFYSVGIGQISSEVPQNLSASRPQDRQFILSSKKLLLSDSGFYLCAWSLALLAGTDTQYFGPGTRLTVL.

V usage is TRBV20-1 and J usage is TRBJ2-5; D might be TRBD1 (7 bases). CDR1 and CDR2 (germline): DFQATT, SNEGSKA (reference sequence). This CDR3 is 12 amino acids long. The V end was cut by 4 bases, the J end by 4 bases, with 10 bases between. The CDR3 DNA follows: TGCAGTGCTACAGGGGGGCGAGAGACCCAGTACTTC. This gives the protein CSATGGRETQYF.

This clonotype was seen repeatedly, ten times or more. The chain recombines TRBV6-6 with TRBJ2-7; D unresolved. CDR3 length: 13 amino acids. V was trimmed by 6 bases and J by 1 base, leaving 10 bases between them. The V gene's germline CDR1 is MNHNY and CDR2 SVGAGI (reference sequence). CDR3 DNA sequence: TGTGCCAGCAGACCAGGAGAATCCTACGAGCAGTACTTC. This sequence encodes CASRPGESYEQYF.

This clonotype showed up many times. Written as DNA, the CDR3 is TGTGCCAGCAGCTTAGATGCAGGGATTAACACTGAAGCTTTCTTT. It specifies CASSLDAGINTEAFF. The chain joins TRBV7-8 to TRBJ1-1; possibly TRBD1 for D (5 bases). CDR3 length: 15 amino acids. The germline CDR1 and CDR2 sequences are SGHVS and FQNEAQ. Trimming pared 1 base from V and 2 bases from J, leaving 11 bases between.